The rows below give T cell receptor beta chains drawn from one sample of a study of control samples from healthy donors and cancer patients. Here immunoSEQ multiplex PCR was the method, and the copy in TCRdb shows in-frame clones only, minus some. Of about 160,000 clones listed, around nine tenths were seen once; the top ten hold 0.68%. Source material: blood. These receptors were collected from a woman in her thirties in good health. Each CDR3 is given with its conserved first and last residue. The D gene is left open where the match is weak. Clone size is stated in some rows and not others, as once, few, many or a class when expanded.

abundance	v_gene	d_gene	j_gene	CDR3nt	CDR3aa
few	TRBV2	-	TRBJ1-6	TGTGCCAGCAGTGATGACGGCGGCTCACCCCTCCACTTT	CASSDDGGSPLHF
-	TRBV6-5	-	TRBJ1-3	TGTGCCAGCAGTTTGCAGGGTGCCTCTGGAAACACCATATATTTT	CASSLQGASGNTIYF
-	TRBV6-4	-	TRBJ2-2	TGTGCCAGCAGTGAGGAGGGGGGCACCGGGGAGCTGTTTTTT	CASSEEGGTGELFF
-	TRBV5-1	-	TRBJ2-1	TGCGCCAGCAGCTTGGTAGAACAGGGATTAAATGAGCAGTTCTTC	CASSLVEQGLNEQFF
-	TRBV14	-	TRBJ1-6	TGTGCCAGCAGCCAAGTAGGGGTTCTTAATTCACCCCTCCACTTT	CASSQVGVLNSPLHF
-	TRBV3-1/TRBV3-2	-	TRBJ2-6	TGTGCCAGCAGCCAAGATCCCCTACGACTTATCTCTGGGGCCAACGTCCTGACTTTC	CASSQDPLRLISGANVLTF
once	TRBV6-2/TRBV6-3	-	TRBJ2-2	TGTGCCAGCAGCCCCGCGAACACCGGGGAGCTGTTTTTT	CASSPANTGELFF
-	TRBV6-1	-	TRBJ2-5	TGTGCCAGCAGTGACCAGGGGTCACAAGAGACCCAGTACTTC	CASSDQGSQETQYF
-	TRBV5-4	TRBD1	TRBJ1-3	TGTTGCTCAAGGGACAGACCCTCTGGAAACACCATATATTTT	CCSRDRPSGNTIYF
once	TRBV10-3	-	TRBJ1-2	TGTGCCACGCAGAGGGACCTTTCGTCTGGCCACACCTTC	CATQRDLSSGHTF
once	TRBV10-3	TRBD1	TRBJ2-3	TGTGCCATCAGTGAGTCGCCCCTAGTAGGGGGCCGCACAGATACGCAGTATTTT	CAISESPLVGGRTDTQYF
-	TRBV6-6	-	TRBJ1-4	TGTGCCAGCGGGCAGGGCGGGGAAAAACTGTTTTTT	CASGQGGEKLFF
once	TRBV28	-	TRBJ1-5	TGTGCCAGCAGTCCCCGTGGGGTGGGGAATCAGCCCCAGCATTTT	CASSPRGVGNQPQHF
-	TRBV5-1	TRBD2	TRBJ2-1	TGCGCCAGCAGCTTGGCCTTAGCGGGAGGGTCGTACAATGAGCAGTTCTTC	CASSLALAGGSYNEQFF
-	TRBV6-6	-	TRBJ2-2	TGTGCCAGCCGGCCAAATGGAGGGCCCTCCGGGGAGCTGTTTTTT	CASRPNGGPSGELFF
-	TRBV7-6	-	TRBJ2-5	TGTGCCAGCAGCTTAGAAAGGGGGGGCCAGTACTTC	CASSLERGGQYF
-	TRBV9	-	TRBJ2-3	TGTGCCAGCAGCGTAGCCAGGGGCTCGTCCCCGGGCACAGATACGCAGTATTTT	CASSVARGSSPGTDTQYF
-	TRBV2	-	TRBJ2-7	TGTGCCAGCAGGAGGGGAGGAGGTTCCTACGAGCAGTACTTC	CASRRGGGSYEQYF
-	TRBV28	TRBD1	TRBJ2-7	TGTGCCAGCAGGATAGGGGGACAGTCCCTACTGGAGCAGTACTTC	CASRIGGQSLLEQYF
-	TRBV10-3	TRBD1	TRBJ1-3	TGTGCCATCAGTCCCGGGACAGACCCACGAAACACCATATATTTT	CAISPGTDPRNTIYF
-	TRBV3-1/TRBV3-2	-	TRBJ2-3	TGTGCCAGCAGCCAATTCGACAGGCGAACAGATACGCAGTATTTT	CASSQFDRRTDTQYF
-	TRBV18	-	TRBJ2-1	TGTGCCAGCTCCGCGGGGGCAGGCCTGAGCTCCTACAATGAGCAGTTCTTC	CASSAGAGLSSYNEQFF
-	TRBV5-5	-	TRBJ2-7	TGTGCCAGCAGCCCCTGGACTACCTACGAGCAGTACTTC	CASSPWTTYEQYF
-	TRBV28	TRBD2	TRBJ2-1	TGTGCCAGTAAGAAAGCGGGATCCTACAATGAGCAGTTCTTC	CASKKAGSYNEQFF
-	TRBV11-2	-	TRBJ2-7	TGTGCCAGCAGCTTACTTGTCGGGAGTGGGGGCGAGCAGTACTTC	CASSLLVGSGGEQYF
-	TRBV7-3	-	TRBJ1-1	TGTGCCAGCAGTACAGGGATGAACACTGAAGCTTTCTTT	CASSTGMNTEAFF
-	TRBV5-1	-	TRBJ2-3	TGCGCCAGCAGCTTACAGGGACCACGGGGAGATACGCAGTATTTT	CASSLQGPRGDTQYF
-	TRBV6-1	TRBD1	TRBJ1-4	TGTGCCAGCAGTGAAGTGAGGACAGGAGGGGTAACTAATGAAAAACTGTTTTTT	CASSEVRTGGVTNEKLFF
-	TRBV2	-	TRBJ1-4	TGTGCCAGCGTTCTGGGAAATGAAAAACTGTTTTTT	CASVLGNEKLFF
-	TRBV4-2	TRBD1	TRBJ1-4	TGTGCCAGCAGCCTCGAAGGACCGGGACAGGGGACTGAAAAACTGTTTTTT	CASSLEGPGQGTEKLFF
-	TRBV19	-	TRBJ1-2	TGTGCCAGTAGACCCAAGGGGGACTATGGCTACACCTTC	CASRPKGDYGYTF
-	TRBV7-9	TRBD1	TRBJ2-5	TGTGCCAGCAGCTTAGGACAGGGGAACTTGGAGACCCAGTACTTC	CASSLGQGNLETQYF
-	TRBV4-3	-	TRBJ2-7	TGCGCCAGCAGCCGTGTTATAGCCTACGAGCAGTACTTC	CASSRVIAYEQYF
-	TRBV3-1/TRBV3-2	-	TRBJ1-2	TGTGCCAGCAGCCAAGACAGCCTCTATGGCTACACCTTC	CASSQDSLYGYTF
-	TRBV9	TRBD2	TRBJ2-7	TGTGCCAGCAGCGCGTCAGGGACTAGGATACACGAGCAGTACTTC	CASSASGTRIHEQYF
-	TRBV27	TRBD1	TRBJ1-6	TGTGCCAGCAGTTCCGCGGACAGGTTAGGTCCCCTCCACTTT	CASSSADRLGPLHF
once	TRBV2	-	TRBJ2-1	TGTGCCAGCAGGGTGGAGTTGGGACACAATGAGCAGTTCTTC	CASRVELGHNEQFF
-	TRBV11-2	TRBD2	TRBJ2-2	TGTGCCAGCAGCCATACTAGCGGGAGGTCGACCGGGGAGCTGTTTTTT	CASSHTSGRSTGELFF
-	TRBV9	TRBD2	TRBJ2-1	TGTGCCAGCAGCGGGCTAGCGGGGGGGGAGCAGTTCTTC	CASSGLAGGEQFF
-	TRBV5-6	-	TRBJ2-5	TGTGCCAGCAGCTTCGCGGGGGAGACCCAGTACTTC	CASSFAGETQYF
-	TRBV20-1	-	TRBJ2-3	TGCAGTGCTAGTGTCTTAGCGGACCCGAGCCTTAGCACAGATACGCAGTATTTT	CSASVLADPSLSTDTQYF
-	TRBV29-1	-	TRBJ1-4	TGCAGCGTAGGTGCGGCCCCCCTTGAAAAACTGTTTTTT	CSVGAAPLEKLFF
-	TRBV24-1	-	TRBJ2-1	TGTGCCACCAGTGATCGACCTAGAGGTCTCTACAATGAGCAGTTCTTC	CATSDRPRGLYNEQFF
-	TRBV6-5	TRBD2	TRBJ2-4	TGTGCCAGCATATCGGGAGGGCCCGAAAACATTCAGTACTTC	CASISGGPENIQYF
-	TRBV6-1	-	TRBJ1-4	TGTGCCAGCAGTGATCCAGGGACTAATGAAAAACTGTTTTTT	CASSDPGTNEKLFF
few	TRBV19	TRBD1	TRBJ1-6	TGTGCCAGTAGTGAGAGGGGACAGAATAATTCACCCCTCCACTTT	CASSERGQNNSPLHF
-	TRBV5-1	-	TRBJ1-3	TGCGCCAGCAGCTTTTTAGGGGACGGAAACACCATATATTTT	CASSFLGDGNTIYF
few	TRBV19	-	TRBJ2-7	TGTGCCAGTAGTATTTTCTTCGGAGGCGAGCAGTACTTC	CASSIFFGGEQYF
-	TRBV27	TRBD2	TRBJ2-1	TGTGCCAGCAGCCTGGAGGGGCTACTAGCGGATGCCTACAATGAGCAGTTCTTC	CASSLEGLLADAYNEQFF
-	TRBV19	-	TRBJ1-5	TGTGCCAGTAGTCCCGGCGGCAGGGTAGAGGCGAGCAATCAGCCCCAGCATTTT	CASSPGGRVEASNQPQHF
-	TRBV7-2	TRBD1	TRBJ2-3	TGTGCCGTTGGGACAGGGGGCCGCACAATGAATACGCAGTATTTT	CAVGTGGRTMNTQYF
-	TRBV24-1	-	TRBJ2-5	TGTGCCACCAGTGCCACAGGGAGAGAGACCCAGTACTTC	CATSATGRETQYF
-	TRBV4-1	-	TRBJ1-1	TGCGCCAGCAGCCATAGGGGAGGTGGCACTGAAGCTTTCTTT	CASSHRGGGTEAFF
-	TRBV5-6	-	TRBJ2-1	TGTGCCAGCAGCTTTCTTGACAGAGGCGGTGAGCAGTTCTTC	CASSFLDRGGEQFF